This T cell receptor (beta chain) was retrieved from a study of tumor-infiltrating lymphocytes in primary liver carcinoma (dated by TCRdb to 2016 to 2017). Some background on the complete study: Between late 2015 and March 2016, a few patients in China with histopathologically diagnosed primary liver carcinoma had surgical resection. Of the five patients (three men and two women, aged 30 to 69 years), four had hepatocellular carcinoma and one had combined HCC and intrahepatic cholangiocarcinoma. The tumors of the five patients were staged as T1-T3 N0M0, with maximum diameters ranging from roughly 4 to 11 cm. Roughly 3.65 to 7.5 million productive TCRbeta reads were obtained per sample, and no significant difference in read depth was found between tissue types. The study combined TCRbeta repertoire sequencing, expression microarrays and whole-exome sequencing across five regions of each liver tumor, with adjacent normal tissue and blood. TCRbeta repertoire sequencing covered 35 or so specimens from 5 patients: around 25 tumor regions, 5 adjacent noncancerous liver tissues and 5 peripheral blood samples. Repertoires from technical replicates were highly reproducible, with mean shared-clone rates approximately 0.92 and correlation coefficients above 0.95.

Starting from roughly 540 ng total RNA, TCRbeta-specific cDNA was produced by reverse transcription with a constant-region primer and ProtoScript II reverse transcriptase. Construction of the TCRbeta libraries relied on three nested rounds of multiplex PCR, following a slightly modified ARM-PCR procedure. Multiplex TRBV1-TRBV30 forward primers and a Cbeta reverse primer were used in the first two PCR rounds, each of which was run for 10 cycles. Sample barcodes and Illumina adapters were attached in a final 25-cycle PCR using Deep VentR polymerase. Amplicons of 200-500 bp were gel-purified with a QIAquick gel extraction kit before sequencing. An Illumina HiSeq 2500 was used to sequence the TCRbeta amplicons with 250-bp paired-end reads. As for the authors' bioinformatics: Trimmomatic v0.33 was used to quality-trim the reads, and FLASH v1.2.11 was used to merge paired reads so that full CDR3 sequences could be recovered. V, D and J germline segments were assigned to the rearranged TCRbeta sequences using MiGEC v1.2.1b. Clonotype statistics and Shannon-Wiener diversity indices were computed with VDJtools v1.0.0. To reduce sampling bias, subsequent analyses other than the diversity analysis used only the 250 most abundant clonotypes in each sample. TCRdb reworked the public reads: Q25 trimming with fastp, MiXCR clone assembly, productive beta chains retained. Identical CDR3 protein sequences are pooled into one entry, listed with their most common genes and DNA. The V and J calls and clone size come from TCRdb's table, not from the authors' own analysis. For this sample the table gives 150,000 to 200,000 distinct CDR3 sequences, of which 60% were detected only once. The ten largest clones capture roughly 76% of the sample.

What the authors observed across the whole study: Since the samples were bulk and unsorted, there was no way to compare CD4+ and CD8+ T cell repertoires. With just four to six patients in the study, the authors point out that the findings should be validated in a larger study. Because sequencing covered only the TCR beta chain and unpaired alpha chains were not captured, true repertoire diversity is likely underestimated. Repertoire overlap was higher between tumor regions (mean roughly 35%) than tumor-adjacent (approximately 17%) or tumor-blood (14%) pairs, consistent with antigen-driven expansion. The top 250 clones made up a significantly larger repertoire fraction in tumors than in blood (p = 0.039).

Blood RNA was extracted from unsorted whole blood using TRIzol reagent, and germline DNA was obtained with the DNeasy Blood & Tissue kit. At the time of sampling, the patients had chronic HBV infection and had not received any treatment. Around 4 milliliters of peripheral blood were collected into K2EDTA tubes before surgery. The junction shows trimming of 5 bases on V and 6 bases on J, plus 8 bases between the germline ends. From the cysteine through the phenylalanine, the CDR3 covers 12 amino acids. The sequence is cut down to CDR3 DNA, 36 bases in frame from base 1. Per the germline V gene, ENHRY is the CDR1 and SYGVKD is the CDR2. Turning to this clonotype: It lacks a known antigen. It has no much larger one-base neighbor in the sample; base qualities were not kept.

The sample taken for sequencing was peripheral blood. The sequence is built from TRBV10-3 and TRBJ2-1; the D gene lacks a confident call. This receptor was identified in a man between 35 and 55 years old with primary liver carcinoma and hepatitis B virus infection. The DNA is as follows: TGTGCCATCAGTAAGCTGCTCAATGAGCAGTTCTTC. The translation is CAISKLLNEQFF.